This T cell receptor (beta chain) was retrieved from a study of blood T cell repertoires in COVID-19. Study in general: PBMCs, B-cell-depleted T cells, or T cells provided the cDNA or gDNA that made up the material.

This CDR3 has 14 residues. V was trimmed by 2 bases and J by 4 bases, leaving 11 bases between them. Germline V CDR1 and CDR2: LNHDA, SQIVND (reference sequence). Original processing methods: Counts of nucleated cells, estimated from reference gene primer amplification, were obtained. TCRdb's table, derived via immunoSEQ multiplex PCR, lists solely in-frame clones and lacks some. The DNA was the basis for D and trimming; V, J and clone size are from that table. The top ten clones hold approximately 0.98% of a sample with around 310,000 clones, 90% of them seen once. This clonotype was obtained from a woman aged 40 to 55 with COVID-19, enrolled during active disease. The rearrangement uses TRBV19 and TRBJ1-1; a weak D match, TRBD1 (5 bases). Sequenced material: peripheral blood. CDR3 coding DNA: TGTGCCAGTAGTATAACGGGGGGGTTCACTGAAGCTTTCTTT. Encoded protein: CASSITGGFTEAFF.